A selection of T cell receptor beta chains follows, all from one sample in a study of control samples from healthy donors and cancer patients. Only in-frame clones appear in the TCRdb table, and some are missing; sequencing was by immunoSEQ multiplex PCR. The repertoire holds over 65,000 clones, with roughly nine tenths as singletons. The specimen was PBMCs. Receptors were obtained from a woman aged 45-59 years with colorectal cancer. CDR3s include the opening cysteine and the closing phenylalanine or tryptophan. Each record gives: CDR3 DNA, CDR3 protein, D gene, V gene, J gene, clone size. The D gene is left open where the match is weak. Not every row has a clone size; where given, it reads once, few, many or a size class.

DNA: TGTGCCAGCAGTGGGGAGGGGAACACCGGGGAGCTGTTTTTT
CDR3: CASSGEGNTGELFF
D: TRBD2
V: TRBV25-1
J: TRBJ2-2
size: .

DNA: TGCGCCAGCAGCCAAGCGGTCATGATTGGGGAGGGGGCGCCGGGAAAAGCTTTCTTT
CDR3: CASSQAVMIGEGAPGKAFF
D: TRBD1
V: TRBV4-1
J: TRBJ1-1
size: once

DNA: TGCGCCAGCAGCCAATCTGGGGGACGGAGCAATCAGCCCCAGCATTTT
CDR3: CASSQSGGRSNQPQHF
D: .
V: TRBV4-3
J: TRBJ1-5
size: .

DNA: TGCAGTGCTCCTCCCTCCGGCTACACCTTC
CDR3: CSAPPSGYTF
D: .
V: TRBV20-1
J: TRBJ1-2
size: .

DNA: TGCGCCAGCAGCCAAGATGGACAGCGGATTAACTATGGCTACACCTTC
CDR3: CASSQDGQRINYGYTF
D: .
V: TRBV4-1
J: TRBJ1-2
size: .

DNA: TGTGCCTGGAGTGTAACCCTCGGACACAAGCTATTCTATAATTCACCCCTCCACTTT
CDR3: CAWSVTLGHKLFYNSPLHF
D: .
V: TRBV30
J: TRBJ1-6
size: .

DNA: TGCGCCAGCAGCCGCGGACAGGGGGAATATGGCTACACCTTC
CDR3: CASSRGQGEYGYTF
D: TRBD1
V: TRBV4-1
J: TRBJ1-2
size: .

DNA: TGTGCCAGCAGTCGACAGGATTATGGCTACACCTTC
CDR3: CASSRQDYGYTF
D: .
V: TRBV12-3/TRBV12-4
J: TRBJ1-2
size: .

DNA: TGTGCCAGCAGCTTGTCCCACTCTGGAAACACCATATATTTT
CDR3: CASSLSHSGNTIYF
D: .
V: TRBV7-2
J: TRBJ1-3
size: once

DNA: TGTGCCAGCTCATCCTTACAGGGGAACACTGAAGCTTTCTTT
CDR3: CASSSLQGNTEAFF
D: .
V: TRBV18
J: TRBJ1-1
size: .

DNA: TGTGCCAGCTCACCACGGGGGGTCGGTGAGCAGTTCTTC
CDR3: CASSPRGVGEQFF
D: .
V: TRBV18
J: TRBJ2-1
size: once

DNA: TGTGCCAGCAGCACCACGACTGGCCTCGGCGATACGCAGTATTTT
CDR3: CASSTTTGLGDTQYF
D: .
V: TRBV5-5
J: TRBJ2-3
size: .

DNA: TGTGCCAGCAGCTTAATGCAAGCTCACTCTGGAAACACCATATATTTT
CDR3: CASSLMQAHSGNTIYF
D: .
V: TRBV7-8
J: TRBJ1-3
size: .